Listed here are 32 T cell receptor beta chains from one sample, sequenced in a study of early T cells in non-severe SARS-CoV-2 infection. From the 5' RACE reads, TCRdb called clonotypes with MiXCR, one entry per CDR3 protein. The repertoire holds 85,000 to 100,000 distinct CDR3 sequences, with 16% as singletons. The material was whole blood, obtained at baseline. The receptors originated from an adult who was a healthcare worker with PCR-confirmed SARS-CoV-2 infection or an uninfected control (not recorded which).

V is TRBV4-1 and J is TRBJ2-5; D not certain. Trimming removed 3 bases from V and 4 bases from J, with 9 bases in between. The CDR3 is 13 amino acids. Germline values: CDR1 MGHRA, CDR2 YSYEKL. Here the CDR3 DNA reads TGCGCCAGCAGCCAGTGGCGCGGAGAGACCCAGTACTTC. It codes for CASSQWRGETQYF.

V and J are TRBV29-1 and TRBJ2-7, with D possibly being TRBD1 or TRBD2 (6 bases each). V dropped 0 bases and J dropped 0 bases, with 12 bases sitting between them. The CDR3 totals 15 residues. Germline V lookup: CDR1 SQVTM, CDR2 ANQGSEA. The CDR3, as DNA: TGCAGCGTTGAAGAGGGGGGCACTTTCTCCTACGAGCAGTACTTC. This codes for CSVEEGGTFSYEQYF.

V and J are TRBV4-2 and TRBJ2-1; D unresolved. In germline, CDR1 is LGHNA, CDR2 YNFKEQ. The CDR3 consists of 17 residues. V shed 0 bases and J shed 0 bases, with 12 bases lying between them. CDR3 nucleotides: TGTGCCAGCAGCCAAGAGACGAAACGAGGCTCCTACAATGAGCAGTTCTTC. This gives the protein CASSQETKRGSYNEQFF.

Written as DNA, the CDR3 is TGCGCCAGCAGCTATCGGGACAGGGCCGCCAGTGTCGGTTCACCCCTCCACTTT. Protein: CASSYRDRAASVGSPLHF. V is TRBV5-1 and J is TRBJ1-6; 9 nucleotides align to TRBD1. V was pared by 3 bases and J by 9 bases, with 16 bases of the junction left unmatched. CDR1 is SGHRS and CDR2 is YFSETQ in the germline V gene. The CDR3 totals 18 residues. Together with reference TRBV5-1 and TRBJ1-6, the CDR3 gives the full variable domain: KAGVTQTPRYLIKTRGQQVTLSCSPISGHRSVSWYQQTPGQGLQFLFEYFSETQRNKGNFPGRFSGRQFSNSRSEMNVSTLELGDSALYLCASSYRDRAASVGSPLHFGNGTRLTVT.

Only a few counts were recorded for this clonotype. The V call is TRBV3-1, the J call TRBJ1-6; perhaps TRBD1 as D (6 bases). The germline V gene has CDR1 LGHDT and CDR2 YNNKEL (reference sequence). The CDR3 length is 15 residues. The V and J ends lost 2 bases and 10 bases respectively, with 15 bases between them. The CDR3 sequence is CASSQIRRGSSPLHF. The CDR3 nucleotides read TGTGCCAGCAGCCAAATCCGCAGGGGAAGCTCACCCCTCCACTTT.

This clonotype was found a few times. The V call is TRBV6-5, the J call TRBJ1-2, with D uncertain. Trimming left V 4 bases short and J 4 bases short, with 7 bases between. Germline values: CDR1 MNHEY, CDR2 SVGAGI. The CDR3 is 12 amino acids. In DNA, the CDR3 is TGTGCCAGCAGTTCCAACAGCTATGGCTACACCTTC. Translation: CASSSNSYGYTF.

The V call is TRBV28, the J call TRBJ2-1; TRBD2 matches at 10 bases. Germline V gene sequence: CDR1 MDHEN, CDR2 SYDVKM. Unmatched junction bases numbered 12, after V lost 5 bases and J lost 8 bases. This CDR3 contains 16 residues. Here the CDR3 DNA reads TGTGCCAGCAGTCAACTAGCGGGATTTTTTGGGGATGAGCAGTTCTTC. This sequence encodes CASSQLAGFFGDEQFF.

This clonotype was detected a few times. The rearrangement uses TRBV28 and TRBJ2-4, with a tentative D call TRBD2 (5 bases). The CDR3 contains 14 residues. Germline CDR1 MDHEN, CDR2 SYDVKM. V was cut by 6 bases and J by 1 base, with 10 bases left in between. CDR3 coding DNA: TGTGCCAGCAGCCGCTCGGGGGCCAAAAACATTCAGTACTTC. Protein sequence: CASSRSGAKNIQYF.

The rearrangement joins TRBV29-1 to TRBJ2-5, with D perhaps matching TRBD1 or TRBD2 (5 bases each). Trimming removed 7 bases from V and 4 bases from J, with 22 bases in between. CDR1 and CDR2 (germline): SQVTM, ANQGSEA. The CDR3 is made up of 15 amino acids. The CDR3 is CSARHPRGSGETQYF. DNA of the CDR3: TGCAGCGCAAGACATCCGAGGGGCAGCGGAGAGACCCAGTACTTC.

The chain combines TRBV6-5 with TRBJ2-7; weak D call: TRBD2 (6 bases). Trimming removed 2 bases at V and 2 bases at J, with 10 bases between. This CDR3 is built from 14 residues. Germline CDR1 and CDR2: MNHEY and SVGAGI. CDR3 protein: CASSYGREAYEQYF. Here the CDR3 DNA reads TGTGCCAGCAGTTACGGCAGGGAGGCCTACGAGCAGTACTTC.

The V call is TRBV7-9, the J call TRBJ2-3; 10 bases are shared with TRBD2. The ends lost 3 bases at V and 1 base at J; junction bases unmatched: 10. From germline, CDR1 is SEHNR and CDR2 FQNEAQ (reference sequence). CDR3 length: 18 residues. CDR3 protein: CASSFRTSGPGGTDTQYF. CDR3 bases: TGTGCCAGCAGCTTTAGGACTAGCGGACCGGGGGGCACAGATACGCAGTATTTT.

This clonotype came up a few times. The J gene is TRBJ2-1, the V gene TRBV28; a possible D gene is TRBD2 (5 bases). CDR1 and CDR2 (germline): MDHEN, SYDVKM. The length of the CDR3 is 13 residues. Trimming cost V 3 bases and J 6 bases, with 9 bases left between them. The CDR3 region has the DNA TGTGCCAGCAGTTTTTTGCGGGTCAATGAGCAGTTCTTC. This translates into CASSFLRVNEQFF.

This clonotype was detected many times. The chain is built from TRBV20-1 and TRBJ2-1; D possibly corresponds to TRBD2 (5 bases). Germline loops: CDR1 DFQATT, CDR2 SNEGSKA (reference sequence). The CDR3 runs 15 residues. V lost 3 bases and J 2 bases, leaving 14 bases between the germline ends. CDR3 loop: CSASSEAATYNEQFF. CDR3 in DNA: TGCAGTGCTAGCTCCGAAGCGGCGACCTACAATGAGCAGTTCTTC.

This clonotype was observed a handful of times. V usage is TRBV4-3 and J usage is TRBJ1-2, with TRBD1 identical over 8 bases. Germline-derived CDR1 and CDR2 are LGHNA and YSLEER. The CDR3 consists of 17 residues. The trim removed 0 bases at V and 7 bases at J, leaving 13 bases unmatched. CDR3 sequence reads: CASSQEDRGPSLAGYTF. For the CDR3, the DNA is TGCGCCAGCAGCCAAGAAGACAGGGGCCCTTCCCTCGCTGGCTACACCTTC.

The sample holds a few counts of this clonotype. The rearrangement links TRBV12-3 or TRBV12-4 to TRBJ2-7, with TRBD1 identical over 9 bases. V shed 6 bases, J shed 3 bases, and the junction held 9 bases outside the gene matches. This CDR3 spans 15 amino acids. DNA of the CDR3: TGTGCCAGCAGCTATCCCGGGACAGGGCTCTACGAGCAGTACTTC. The encoded protein is CASSYPGTGLYEQYF.

The chain employs TRBV13 and TRBJ2-7, with D unclear. Germline V gene lookup returns CDR1 PRHDT and CDR2 FYEKMQ (reference sequence). CDR3 length: 13 amino acids. V was clipped by 2 bases and J by 6 bases, with 11 bases between them. CDR3 region: CASSLLKAAEQYF. The CDR3 DNA reads as TGTGCCAGCAGCTTATTGAAGGCCGCCGAGCAGTACTTC.

V and J are TRBV28 and TRBJ2-7; 7 bases match TRBD1. Looked up from germline, CDR1 is MDHEN and CDR2 is SYDVKM. V shed 2 bases, J shed 6 bases, and the junction held 7 bases outside the gene matches. The CDR3 has 14 residues. In DNA form, the CDR3 reads TGTGCCAGCAGTTTAGGACAGGTTTCTCGCGAGCAGTACTTC. Amino acid sequence: CASSLGQVSREQYF.

The genes are TRBV7-2 and TRBJ2-3; 9 nucleotides match TRBD2. Unmatched junction bases numbered 3, after V lost 0 bases and J lost 8 bases. Looked up from germline, CDR1 is SGHTA and CDR2 is FQGNSA. The CDR3 sequence is 14 residues long. CDR3: CASSLAAGGRTQYF. The CDR3 region has the DNA TGTGCCAGCAGCTTAGCAGCGGGAGGCCGTACGCAGTATTTT.

This chain joins TRBV7-9 and TRBJ1-4, with D possibly being TRBD1 (5 bases). The germline CDR1 and CDR2 sequences are SEHNR and FQNEAQ (reference sequence). Trimming removed 4 bases from V and 1 base from J, with 10 bases in between. This CDR3 is built from 15 residues. In DNA, the CDR3 is TGTGCCAGCAGCTCTTACAGGAGAACTAATGAAAAACTGTTTTTT. This translates into CASSSYRRTNEKLFF.

This clonotype was counted ten times or more. The chain combines TRBV2 with TRBJ2-7; TRBD2 agrees at 9 bases. The CDR3 has 14 amino acids. V lost 8 bases to trimming and J lost 2 bases; unmatched junction nucleotides: 7. The germline gives CDR1 SNHLY, CDR2 FYNNEI. CDR3 bases: TGTGCCAGCCTATCTAGCGGGGCCGCCTACGAGCAGTACTTC. Amino acid sequence: CASLSSGAAYEQYF.

CDR3 in amino acids: CASSATRQGHEQYF. CDR3 coding DNA: TGTGCCAGCTCAGCAACGCGGCAGGGTCACGAGCAGTACTTC. V and J are TRBV18 and TRBJ2-7, with D maybe TRBD1 (5 bases). Germline V CDR1 and CDR2: KGHSH, LQKENI. The V gene lost 5 bases and the J gene lost 5 bases, with 16 bases spanning the gap. The CDR3 contains 14 residues.

This sequence joins TRBV7-2 and TRBJ1-2; TRBD1 might be the D (5 bases). The CDR3 covers 13 residues. Germline assignment: CDR1 SGHTA and CDR2 FQGNSA. V was shortened by 4 bases and J by 3 bases, with 9 bases between the two germline ends. Here the CDR3 reads CASSSTVYYGYTF. Here the CDR3 DNA reads TGTGCCAGCAGCTCGACAGTTTACTATGGCTACACCTTC.

The chain couples TRBV19 to TRBJ2-1; unclear D gene. This CDR3 region has 14 residues. Germline lookup yields CDR1 LNHDA and CDR2 SQIVND (reference sequence). Trimming pared 3 bases from V and 9 bases from J, leaving 15 bases between. The CDR3: CASSIASRRSEQFF. CDR3 in DNA: TGTGCCAGTAGTATTGCGAGTAGAAGGAGTGAGCAGTTCTTC.

The chain links TRBV12-3 or TRBV12-4 to TRBJ2-2; D unclear. CDR3 size: 12 residues. V was clipped by 8 bases and J by 4 bases, with 8 bases between them. This CDR3 reads CASLRTTGELFF. CDR3 nucleotides: TGTGCCAGCTTACGAACCACCGGGGAGCTGTTTTTT.

This clonotype has only a few counts. V is TRBV5-8 and J is TRBJ1-2; no clear D gene. Germline lookup yields CDR1 SGHTS and CDR2 YDEGEE. This CDR3 has 13 residues. V lost 0 bases and J 8 bases, leaving 11 bases between the germline ends. CDR3 DNA: TGTGCCAGCAGCTTGGGGGCCGTCTGGGGCTACACCTTC. It codes for CASSLGAVWGYTF.

In this sample, this clonotype turned up many times. J is TRBJ2-3 and V is TRBV20-1, with D tentatively TRBD2 (6 bases). The CDR3 consists of 15 residues. V was pared by 4 bases and J by 6 bases, with 20 bases between. Germline values: CDR1 DFQATT, CDR2 SNEGSKA (reference sequence). The CDR3 region has the DNA TGCAGTGCTAAAAAGTGGCCGGGAGTGAGTGATACGCAGTATTTT. Translated: CSAKKWPGVSDTQYF.

The chain links TRBV7-9 to TRBJ2-2; 8 bases line up with TRBD1. The V gene's germline CDR1 is SEHNR and CDR2 FQNEAQ (reference sequence). This CDR3 contains 15 residues. V lost 10 bases to trimming and J lost 6 bases; unmatched junction nucleotides: 13. DNA of the CDR3: TGTGCCACCGCCCGTGGACAGGGAATACCCGGGGAGCTGTTTTTT. It codes for CATARGQGIPGELFF. Full variable domain (remainder filled in from reference TRBV7-9 and TRBJ2-2): DTGVSQNPRHKITKRGQNVTFRCDPISEHNRLYWYRQTLGQGPEFLTYFQNEAQLEKSRLLSDRFSAERPKGSFSTLEIQRTEQGDSAMYLCATARGQGIPGELFFGEGSRLTVL.

The genes are TRBV10-2 and TRBJ2-1, with D maybe TRBD2 (6 bases). CDR3 length: 12 residues. Germline V gene data show CDR1 as WSHSY and CDR2 as SAAADI. V shed 2 bases and J shed 7 bases, with 6 bases lying between them. CDR3 nucleotides: TGCGCCAGCAGTGAGGGGGGGAATGAGCAGTTCTTC. Translation: CASSEGGNEQFF.

This clonotype appeared many times. The V and J genes are TRBV4-1 and TRBJ2-3; D could derive from TRBD1 or TRBD2 (6 bases each). The germline gives CDR1 MGHRA, CDR2 YSYEKL. This CDR3 region has 15 residues. V lost 6 bases and J lost 8, with 21 bases in between. The CDR3 is CASRPGWTDGGTQYF. DNA of the CDR3: TGCGCCAGCAGGCCAGGATGGACAGACGGGGGTACGCAGTATTTT.

This clonotype was seen only a few times. V is TRBV7-9 and J is TRBJ1-2, with TRBD1 identical over 8 bases. There are 13 residues in the CDR3. With V trimmed by 5 bases and J by 4 bases, 3 bases remained unmatched. Germline V gene data show CDR1 as SEHNR and CDR2 as FQNEAQ (reference sequence). CDR3 DNA: TGTGCCAGCAGCCCCGGACAGGGCTATGGCTACACCTTC. Its protein product is CASSPGQGYGYTF.

The rearrangement uses TRBV20-1 and TRBJ2-2; D may be TRBD1 or TRBD2 (5 bases each). Germline CDR1 reads DFQATT; CDR2 reads SNEGSKA (reference sequence). The CDR3 is 11 residues long. The V end was cut by 3 bases, the J end by 9 bases, with 8 bases between. CDR3 sequence: CSASGGRELFF. The CDR3 DNA sequence: TGCAGTGCTAGTGGGGGAAGGGAGCTGTTTTTT.

This clonotype was recorded a few times. V gene TRBV12-3 or TRBV12-4 combines with J gene TRBJ2-7, with D maybe TRBD2 (5 bases). The CDR3 is made up of 11 amino acids. V was pared by 3 bases and J by 12 bases, with 12 bases between. The CDR3 sequence is CASSFRERRYF. The CDR3 DNA reads as TGTGCCAGCAGTTTTCGGGAAAGGCGGTACTTC.